The T cell receptor (beta chain) under discussion was sequenced for a study of neurological immune-mediated disorders (dated by TCRdb to about 2019). About the study as a whole: Among the approximately 34 multiple sclerosis patients, approximately 30 had relapsing-remitting MS and 3 had secondary progressive MS. The study compared peripheral blood TCR-beta repertoires of HTLV-I-associated myelopathy (HAM/TSP) patients, multiple sclerosis patients and healthy controls using UMI-based sequencing. Alongside PBMC samples, the set of more than 85 TCR-beta libraries contained longitudinal samples, technical triplicates, and paired CD4+ and CD8+ T-cell subsets that had been sorted. The cohort comprised 60 to 75 subjects: 15 or so HAM/TSP patients, around 34 multiple sclerosis patients and approximately 20 healthy controls. Paper-wide results and their limitations: Phylogenetic analysis grouped repertoires from 18 of 34 MS patients into a cluster of related CDR3 sequences, suggesting a possible repertoire-level signature. The MS cluster showed no association with clinical or MRI features, and the authors stated that larger cohorts are needed. TCR clonal expansion was highest in HAM/TSP patients and lowest in MS patients, with MS patients falling below even healthy controls. Expanded clones from different subjects shared no identical CDR3 amino acid sequences, which suggests that TCR-beta repertoires were private in all groups.

This clonotype was recorded many times. Its antigen remains unidentified. Per-base quality was not reported, and no clone a single base away is much larger than it. cDNA was synthesized by template-switch 5'RACE using a primer carrying a 10-nucleotide random unique molecular identifier by which each TCR transcript was tagged. Every sequencing run covered 15-18 subjects and yielded more than 200 million TCR-beta sequences. Total RNA was extracted with the RNeasy kit. The KAPA Real-time Library Amplification kit was used to amplify TCR-beta VDJ regions with primers targeting the TCR constant region and the 5'RACE anchor. A first PCR added sample indexes and Illumina adaptors, after which a second PCR increased the library yield. After Ampure bead purification, the TCR product of roughly 650 bp was size-selected on a 2% E-gel SizeSelection system. Library quality was checked on a Bioanalyzer, concentration was measured with Qubit, and libraries were quantified with the Kapa Library Quantification kit before pooling. Libraries were sequenced paired-end 2 x 150 bp on an Illumina HiSeq 2500. To increase sequence diversity, roughly 25-31% phiX was spiked into each library pool. Regarding the original processing steps: The UMI-based MiGEC pipeline processed quality-filtered reads and removed over 80% of raw TCR sequences during error correction. IMGT germline references were used for aligning VDJ genes, and each clonotype was defined as a unique CDR3 amino acid sequence together with its V-J genes. VDJtools evaluated clonal expansion, Shannon diversity and CDR3 relatedness (CalcPairwiseDistances, ClusterSamples); CLCbio workbench built phylogenetic trees. Using coefficient-of-variation modelling across technical triplicates, the study counted a clone as expanded if it had at least 8 unique UMIs. TCRdb applied fastp at Q25 and MiXCR to the public reads, then kept only in-frame beta chains. Every entry covers one CDR3 protein and lists the most common genes and DNA from its rows. None of the V and J calls come from the authors' own analysis; TCRdb made them. This sample gives nearly 60,000 distinct CDR3 sequences in total; 3% to 4% of them show up just once. 7.1% of the sample lies in the top ten.

Unsorted PBMC libraries were generated from 2 million PBMCs stored in RNAlater at -80 °C until RNA extraction. The multiple sclerosis patients were enrolled in a US clinical protocol that evaluated disease progression with magnetic resonance imaging. Peripheral blood was subjected to Ficoll-Hypaque density gradient centrifugation to isolate PBMCs, which were then cryopreserved in liquid nitrogen. The V and J ends are trimmed by 4 bases and 9 bases, leaving 22 bases between them. The CDR3 numbers 15 residues from cysteine through phenylalanine. Only CDR3 DNA remains: 45 bases, in frame from the first base. CDR1 and CDR2, looked up from the germline V gene (reference sequence), are DFQATT and SNEGSKA.

Sequencing used PBMCs. The receptor's source is an older woman with multiple sclerosis. The receptor chain draws on TRBV20-1 and TRBJ2-1, with TRBD1 perhaps the D gene, on 5 matching bases. CDR3 protein: CSATLRLVRQGEQFF. The sequenced DNA: TGCAGTGCTACCCTACGTCTAGTGAGGCAGGGTGAGCAGTTCTTC.